These 8 T cell receptor beta chains came from one sample sequenced in a study of blood T cell repertoires in COVID-19. Generated by immunoSEQ multiplex PCR, the TCRdb table keeps only in-frame clones and is missing some. The sample lists around 81,000 clones; approximately 82% were seen once. Sequences were obtained from peripheral blood. The receptors derive from a human donor in a cohort sampled during active COVID-19.

The chain uses TRBV10-3 and TRBJ2-2; D remains unclear. The CDR3 is 13 residues long. Germline V gene lookup returns CDR1 ENHRY and CDR2 SYGVKD. The V gene lost 8 bases and the J gene lost 1 base, with 8 bases spanning the gap. For the CDR3, the DNA is TGTGCCATCGCCGCAGGGAACACCGGGGAGCTGTTTTTT. Residues: CAIAAGNTGELFF.

The gene calls are TRBV2 and TRBJ1-2; 7 positions agree with TRBD1. The J segment lost 7 bases and the V segment lost 5 bases, leaving 7 bases of the junction unmatched. This CDR3 has 13 residues. CDR1 and CDR2 from the germline V gene are SNHLY and FYNNEI. CDR3 residues: CASSITGDAGYTF. The DNA of the CDR3 is TGTGCCAGCAGTATCACAGGGGATGCTGGCTACACCTTC.

DNA of the CDR3: TGTGCCAGCAGCTTGAGCCAGGGAAATTCACCCCTCCACTTT. Translated, it gives CASSLSQGNSPLHF. The chain employs TRBV5-6 and TRBJ1-6, with D perhaps TRBD1 (5 bases). V was cut by 1 base and J by 7 bases, with 9 bases left in between. The CDR3 has 14 residues. Germline V gives CDR1 SGHDT, CDR2 YYEEEE.

The rearrangement joins TRBV5-4 to TRBJ2-7; D is ambiguous. V dropped 3 bases and J dropped 2 bases, with 12 bases sitting between them. Germline V CDR1 and CDR2: SGHNT, YYREEE (reference sequence). This CDR3 has 14 amino acids. CDR3 amino acids: CASSSNSKPYEQYF. CDR3 in DNA: TGTGCCAGCAGCTCTAACAGCAAGCCCTACGAGCAGTACTTC.

The chain couples TRBV4-1 to TRBJ1-4; TRBD1 matches 7 bases. Trimming took 4 bases from V and 3 from J; bases not matched to a gene: 11. CDR3 length: 17 residues. Germline V gene data show CDR1 as MGHRA and CDR2 as YSYEKL. The CDR3 reads CASSPPGQRFANEKLFF. The DNA for the CDR3 is TGCGCCAGCAGCCCACCGGGACAGCGATTTGCTAATGAAAAACTGTTTTTT.

This chain links TRBV30 with TRBJ1-2; TRBD1 aligns across 9 bases. This CDR3 spans 13 amino acids. Germline V gene data show CDR1 as GTSNPN and CDR2 as SVGIG (reference sequence). V dropped 3 bases and J dropped 8; count of bases not matched to a gene: 7. CDR3 loop: CAWRLGTGHGYTF. DNA of the CDR3: TGTGCCTGGAGGCTAGGGACAGGGCACGGCTACACCTTC. The full variable domain, its missing parts supplied by reference TRBV30 and TRBJ1-2, is SQTIHQWPATLVQPVGSPLSLECTVEGTSNPNLYWYRQAAGRGLQLLFYSVGIGQISSEVPQNLSASRPQDRQFILSSKKLLLSDSGFYLCAWRLGTGHGYTFGSGTRLTVV.

This chain joins TRBV3-1 (or the pseudogene TRBV3-2) and TRBJ2-7; 8 positions agree with TRBD2. Trimming removed 8 bases from V and 4 bases from J; junction bases left unmatched: 7. The CDR3 is made up of 13 amino acids. CDR1 is LGHDT and CDR2 is YNNKEL in the germline V gene (reference sequence). CDR3 DNA sequence: TGTGCCAGCGGATGGAGCGGGGGTTACGAGCAGTACTTC. Protein product: CASGWSGGYEQYF.

V and J are TRBV9 and TRBJ1-6; no clear D. V lost 3 bases and J lost 10, with 20 bases in between. CDR3 length equals 16 residues. Germline CDR1 is SGDLS and CDR2 is YYNGEE. CDR3 coding DNA: TGTGCCAGCAGCGGAGCCTTTTCGGGAGAACGATCACCCCTCCACTTT. This codes for CASSGAFSGERSPLHF.